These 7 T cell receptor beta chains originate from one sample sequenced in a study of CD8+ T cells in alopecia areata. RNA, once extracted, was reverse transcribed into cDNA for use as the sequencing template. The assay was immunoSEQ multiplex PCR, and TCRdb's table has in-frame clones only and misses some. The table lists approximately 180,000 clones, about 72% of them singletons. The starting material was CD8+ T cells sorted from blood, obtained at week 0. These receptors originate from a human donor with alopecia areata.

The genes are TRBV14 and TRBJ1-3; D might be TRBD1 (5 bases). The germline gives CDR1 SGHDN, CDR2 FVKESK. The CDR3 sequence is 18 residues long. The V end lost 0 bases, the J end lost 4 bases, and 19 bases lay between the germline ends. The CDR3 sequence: CASSQDNGPGWWGNTIYF. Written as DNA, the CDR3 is TGTGCCAGCAGCCAAGATAATGGGCCAGGGTGGTGGGGAAACACCATATATTTT.

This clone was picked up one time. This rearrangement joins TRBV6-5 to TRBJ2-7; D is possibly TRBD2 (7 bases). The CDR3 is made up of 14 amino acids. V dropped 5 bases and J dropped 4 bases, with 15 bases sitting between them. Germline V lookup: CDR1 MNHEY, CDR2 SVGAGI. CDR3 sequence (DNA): TGTGCCAGCAGTGGGGGGGCCGGGAGGTACGAGCAGTACTTC. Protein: CASSGGAGRYEQYF.

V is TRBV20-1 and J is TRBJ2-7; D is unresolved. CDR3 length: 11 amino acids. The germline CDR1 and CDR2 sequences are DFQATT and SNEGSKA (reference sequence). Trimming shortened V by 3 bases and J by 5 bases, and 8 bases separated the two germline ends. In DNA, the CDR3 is TGCAGTGCTAGTTTAAATGACGAGCAGTACTTC. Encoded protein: CSASLNDEQYF.

The CDR3 sequence: CASSLSTSRNEQFF. The CDR3 DNA sequence: TGTGCCAGCAGTTTATCGACTAGCCGGAATGAGCAGTTCTTC. V gene TRBV27 combines with J gene TRBJ2-1; 7 bases align to TRBD2. Germline V lookup: CDR1 MNHEY, CDR2 SMNVEV (reference sequence). This CDR3 spans 14 amino acids. With 0 bases clipped from V and 7 bases from J, the junction kept 3 bases outside the gene matches.

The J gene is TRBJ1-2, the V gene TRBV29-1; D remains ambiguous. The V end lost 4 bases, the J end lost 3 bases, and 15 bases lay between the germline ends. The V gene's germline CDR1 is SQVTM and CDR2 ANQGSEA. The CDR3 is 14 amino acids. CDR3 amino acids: CSVGVREDDYGYTF. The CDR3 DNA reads TGCAGCGTTGGAGTTCGGGAGGACGACTATGGCTACACCTTC.

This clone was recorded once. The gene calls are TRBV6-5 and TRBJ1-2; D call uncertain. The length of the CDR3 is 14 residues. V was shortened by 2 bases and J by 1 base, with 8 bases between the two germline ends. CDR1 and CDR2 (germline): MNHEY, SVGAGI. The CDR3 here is CASSYGQYNYGYTF. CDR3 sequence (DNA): TGTGCCAGCAGTTACGGGCAGTATAACTATGGCTACACCTTC.

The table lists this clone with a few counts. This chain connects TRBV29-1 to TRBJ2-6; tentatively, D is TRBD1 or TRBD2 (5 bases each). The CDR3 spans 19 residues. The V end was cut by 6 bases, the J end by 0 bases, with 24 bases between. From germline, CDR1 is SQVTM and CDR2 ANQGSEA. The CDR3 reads CSVPGPHAHSSSGANVLTF. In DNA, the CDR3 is TGCAGCGTACCGGGACCTCATGCTCACTCGTCCTCTGGGGCCAACGTCCTGACTTTC.